Reported below is one TCR beta chain. Using immunoSEQ multiplex PCR, the repertoire was profiled, and TCRdb retains in-frame clones only, with some absent. The top ten hold 0.3% to 0.45% of the sample, which has roughly 1,500,000 clones, around 98.5% seen once. All donors were Caucasian adults living in Nashville, Tennessee. These data come from a study of shared clonotypes between healthy human individuals. Turning to the study itself: Each donor's CD8 memory used one plate, CD8 naive two, each CD4 subset three.

Material for sequencing was naive CD4+ T cells sorted from blood. Subset given: CD45RA+ positively selected. The sequence came from a man aged 25 to 45 in good health.

In DNA form, the CDR3 reads TGCAGCGTCGGCTCGGGGCCGAGCTCCTACGAGCAGTACTTC. Protein sequence: CSVGSGPSSYEQYF. The gene calls are TRBV29-1 and TRBJ2-7; D may match TRBD1 or TRBD2 (5 bases each). The germline CDR1 and CDR2 sequences are SQVTM and ANQGSEA. Trimming stripped 6 bases from V and 0 bases from J, with 15 bases between. CDR3 length equals 14 residues.